These T cell receptor beta chains were read from a single sample in a study of vaccination and CD4 T cells after COVID-19. Antigens of these TCRs are unknown. TCRdb reprocessed the PCR reads via MiXCR and lists one record per CDR3 protein. The table has over 10,000 distinct CDR3 sequences, roughly three fifths seen once. The material sequenced was cultured CD4+ T cells from blood, taken after SARS-CoV-2 vaccination. The receptors stem from a human donor with COVID-19. Each CDR3 is given with its conserved first and last residue. Each record gives: V gene, clone size, J gene, D gene, CDR3 protein, CDR3 DNA. D genes are given only for firm matches. The size of a clone is reported for some rows only, either as once, few or many, or as a class for expanded clones.

V: TRBV10-3
size: .
J: TRBJ1-6
D: .
CDR3: CATDPGQGYSPLHF
DNA: TGTGCCACCGACCCCGGGCAGGGGTACTCACCCCTCCACTTT

V: TRBV6-1
size: .
J: TRBJ1-6
D: .
CDR3: CASSDGGGLRDSPLHF
DNA: TGTGCCAGCAGTGACGGCGGGGGGCTTAGGGACTCACCCCTCCACTTT

V: TRBV2
size: large
J: TRBJ1-5
D: TRBD1
CDR3: CASEQGGLQPQHF
DNA: TGTGCCAGCGAACAGGGGGGGCTTCAGCCCCAGCATTTT

V: TRBV18
size: .
J: TRBJ2-5
D: .
CDR3: CASSPGRTPETQYF
DNA: TGTGCCAGCTCACCGGGGCGGACCCCAGAGACCCAGTACTTC

V: TRBV10-3
size: once
J: TRBJ1-1
D: .
CDR3: CAIRDRFFTEAFF
DNA: TGTGCCATCAGGGATCGGTTTTTTACTGAAGCTTTCTTT

V: TRBV7-2
size: few
J: TRBJ2-3
D: TRBD2
CDR3: CASSLIRLAGSNTDTQYF
DNA: TGTGCCAGCAGCTTAATTCGGCTAGCGGGTTCCAACACAGATACGCAGTATTTT

V: TRBV5-1
size: .
J: TRBJ1-5
D: .
CDR3: CASSPEGGNQPQHF
DNA: TGCGCCAGCAGTCCGGAGGGCGGCAATCAGCCCCAGCATTTT

V: TRBV18
size: .
J: TRBJ2-2
D: .
CDR3: CASSPPLGEKTGELFF
DNA: TGTGCCAGCTCACCACCGCTGGGGGAGAAGACCGGGGAGCTGTTTTTT

V: TRBV12-3/TRBV12-4
size: few
J: TRBJ1-5
D: TRBD1
CDR3: CASSPTGTGISNQPQHF
DNA: TGTGCCAGCAGCCCGACCGGGACAGGGATTAGCAATCAGCCCCAGCATTTT

V: TRBV15
size: few
J: TRBJ2-5
D: TRBD2
CDR3: CATSRAKGTRGSGGGETQYF
DNA: TGTGCCACCAGCAGAGCCAAGGGGACTCGCGGTAGCGGGGGCGGGGAGACCCAGTACTTC

V: TRBV29-1
size: once
J: TRBJ1-3
D: .
CDR3: CSVAPGSGGNTIYF
DNA: TGCAGCGTTGCTCCGGGTTCGGGGGGAAACACCATATATTTT

V: TRBV28
size: .
J: TRBJ1-6
D: .
CDR3: CASCLPGSSYNSPLHF
DNA: TGTGCCAGCTGCCTTCCGGGGAGCTCCTATAATTCACCCCTCCACTTT

V: TRBV20-1
size: .
J: TRBJ1-2
D: .
CDR3: CSARTGSYGYTF
DNA: TGCAGTGCTAGAACAGGGTCCTATGGCTACACCTTC

V: TRBV24-1
size: few
J: TRBJ2-2
D: .
CDR3: CATSVQGGNTGELFF
DNA: TGTGCCACCAGTGTACAGGGAGGGAACACCGGGGAGCTGTTTTTT

V: TRBV7-9
size: few
J: TRBJ1-5
D: TRBD1
CDR3: CASSRQGSRDQPQHF
DNA: TGTGCCAGCAGCCGACAGGGGAGCAGGGATCAGCCCCAGCATTTT

V: TRBV6-1
size: medium-sized
J: TRBJ2-4
D: TRBD1
CDR3: CASSGFKGAAKNIQYF
DNA: TGTGCCAGCAGTGGCTTTAAGGGGGCGGCCAAAAACATTCAGTACTTC

V: TRBV5-4
size: .
J: TRBJ1-2
D: .
CDR3: CASSGLWGGDYGYTF
DNA: TGTGCCAGCAGCGGGCTTTGGGGGGGCGACTATGGCTACACCTTC

V: TRBV30
size: few
J: TRBJ1-1
D: .
CDR3: CAWTSARTEAFF
DNA: TGTGCCTGGACCTCCGCCAGGACTGAAGCTTTCTTT

V: TRBV15
size: few
J: TRBJ2-7
D: .
CDR3: CATSRGGHEQYF
DNA: TGTGCCACCAGCCGAGGGGGGCATGAGCAGTACTTC

V: TRBV19
size: large
J: TRBJ2-7
D: TRBD1
CDR3: CASSRTGATYEQYF
DNA: TGTGCCAGTAGTAGGACAGGGGCGACCTACGAGCAGTACTTC

V: TRBV6-1
size: .
J: TRBJ1-6
D: .
CDR3: CASRAPGQWNSPLHF
DNA: TGTGCCAGCAGAGCCCCGGGACAATGGAATTCACCCCTCCACTTT

V: TRBV20-1
size: .
J: TRBJ2-3
D: .
CDR3: CSVGTNEYTQYF
DNA: TGCAGCGTAGGGACGAACGAATATACGCAGTATTTT

V: TRBV29-1
size: .
J: TRBJ2-3
D: .
CDR3: CSVEISGVDTQYF
DNA: TGCAGCGTTGAAATTTCCGGGGTAGATACGCAGTATTTT

V: TRBV20-1
size: .
J: TRBJ1-2
D: .
CDR3: CSAGPENYGYTF
DNA: TGCAGTGCTGGTCCGGAGAACTATGGCTACACCTTC

V: TRBV6-1
size: .
J: TRBJ1-5
D: .
CDR3: CASSTRGVNQPQHF
DNA: TGTGCCAGCAGCACCCGAGGTGTCAATCAGCCCCAGCATTTT

V: TRBV6-1
size: few
J: TRBJ2-2
D: TRBD2
CDR3: CASSLAGGPTGELFF
DNA: TGTGCCAGCAGCTTAGCGGGGGGGCCAACCGGGGAGCTGTTTTTT

V: TRBV20-1
size: .
J: TRBJ2-1
D: TRBD1
CDR3: CSAPGTGLGNEQFF
DNA: TGCAGTGCTCCAGGGACAGGGTTGGGCAATGAGCAGTTCTTC

V: TRBV18
size: .
J: TRBJ2-7
D: .
CDR3: CASSPGTSGEQYF
DNA: TGTGCCAGCTCACCCGGGACGTCCGGCGAGCAGTACTTC

V: TRBV6-2/TRBV6-3
size: .
J: TRBJ1-1
D: .
CDR3: CASSNSMNTEAFF
DNA: TGTGCCAGCAGCAACAGTATGAACACTGAAGCTTTCTTT

V: TRBV15
size: few
J: TRBJ1-3
D: .
CDR3: CATSRHNLPGNTIYF
DNA: TGTGCCACCAGCAGACACAATCTCCCGGGAAACACCATATATTTT

V: TRBV6-1
size: .
J: TRBJ1-5
D: TRBD1
CDR3: CASRAGQGGNQPQHF
DNA: TGTGCCAGCAGGGCGGGACAGGGCGGCAATCAGCCCCAGCATTTT

V: TRBV6-1
size: once
J: TRBJ1-3
D: .
CDR3: CASSPVGANSGNTIYF
DNA: TGTGCCAGCAGCCCCGTGGGGGCGAACTCTGGAAACACCATATATTTT

V: TRBV11-2
size: few
J: TRBJ1-2
D: .
CDR3: CASSFKQQTYGYTF
DNA: TGTGCCAGCAGCTTCAAGCAACAGACCTATGGCTACACCTTC